The present T cell receptor (beta chain) was sequenced within a study of blood T cells in healthy people across ages. The use of a sample-barcoded 5' primer and a J-beta primer mix characterized a second PCR of about 7 to 12 cycles. A template-switch adaptor containing 12 random nucleotides labeled each cDNA molecule. Paired-end reads containing CDR3 totaled no fewer than 2.5 million for each sample. TCRdb analysed the 5' RACE reads with MiXCR anew, one entry per CDR3 protein. The sample includes roughly 1,500,000 distinct CDR3 sequences, roughly a third seen only once; the top ten take over 9%. Study-wide results and caveats: Estimates of diversity drawn from one million T cells were considered underestimates.

All donors came from Russia, were Caucasian and healthy, and spanned ages roughly 6 to 100. This clonotype was seen more than once but under ten times. Its antigen remains unidentified. This TCR was sampled from a woman aged 25-40 years in good health. The sequenced sample consisted of blood.

This chain's CDR3 is CASSSSGQLRETQYF. Here the CDR3 DNA reads TGTGCCAGCAGCTCCTCGGGACAACTTAGGGAGACCCAGTACTTC. This chain connects TRBV7-3 to TRBJ2-5; tentative D call: TRBD1 (6 bases). Trimming removed 4 bases at V and 5 bases at J, with 17 bases between. Per germline, CDR1 SGHTA and CDR2 FQGTGA. The CDR3 totals 15 residues. Looking up the rest from reference TRBV7-3 and TRBJ2-5 gives the full variable domain: GAGVSQTPSNKVTEKGKYVELRCDPISGHTALYWYRQSLGQGPEFLIYFQGTGAADDSGLPNDRFFAVRPEGSVSTLKIQRTERGDSAVYLCASSSSGQLRETQYFGPGTRLLVL.